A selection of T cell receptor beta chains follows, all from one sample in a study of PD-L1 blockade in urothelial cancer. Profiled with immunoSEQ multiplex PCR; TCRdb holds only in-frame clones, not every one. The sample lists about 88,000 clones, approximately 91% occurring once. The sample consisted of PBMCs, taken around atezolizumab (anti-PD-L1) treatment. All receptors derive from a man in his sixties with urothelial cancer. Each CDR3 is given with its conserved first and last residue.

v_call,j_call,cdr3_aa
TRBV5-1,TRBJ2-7,CASSLGLAGGYEQYF
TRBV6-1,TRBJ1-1,CASSARQGGPEAFF
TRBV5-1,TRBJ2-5,CASSLDTGEETQYF
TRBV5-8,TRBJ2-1,CASNKDRSYNEQFF
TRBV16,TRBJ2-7,CASSQADRGRYEQYF
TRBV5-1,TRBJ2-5,CASSRWTGGETQYF
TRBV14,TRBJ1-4,CASSLGGREKLFF
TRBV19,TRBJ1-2,CASSPRQTPGYGYTF
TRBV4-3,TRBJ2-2,CASSQNHIRRGEHGELFF
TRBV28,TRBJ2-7,CASNEQALYEQYF
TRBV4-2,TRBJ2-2,CASSQEVAGAGELFF
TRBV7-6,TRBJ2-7,CASSLGQGAFSYEQYF
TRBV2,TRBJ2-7,CASLAGEGYEQYF
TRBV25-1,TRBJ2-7,CASSNSQSGYEQYF
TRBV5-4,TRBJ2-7,CASSPLTGESYEQYF